The 15 T cell receptor beta chains listed next were all sequenced from one sample in a study of T cell changes during pregnancy in multiple sclerosis. The data were produced by immunoSEQ multiplex PCR, yet TCRdb's version contains in-frame clones alone and is incomplete. The sample includes 35,000 to 50,000 clones, approximately 91% seen only once; the top ten take around 0.5%. This sample comprised CD4+ T cells from peripheral blood mononuclear cells, obtained in the third trimester of pregnancy. These receptors all come from a female donor in good health, enrolled as a control in a pregnancy study.

This chain joins TRBV6-6 and TRBJ2-7; maybe TRBD1 (6 bases). CDR3 length equals 15 residues. V gave up 6 bases and J gave up 4 bases, with 19 bases separating them. CDR1 and CDR2 from the germline V gene are MNHNY and SVGAGI (reference sequence). CDR3 bases: TGTGCCAGCAGCCTGACAGGCCGGGCTGGGTACGAGCAGTACTTC. Its translation is CASSLTGRAGYEQYF.

The chain joins TRBV28 to TRBJ2-7, with TRBD2 matching 9 bases. Per the germline V gene, CDR1 is MDHEN and CDR2 is SYDVKM. The V segment lost 5 bases and the J segment 6 bases; nucleotides outside the gene matches: 11. The CDR3 consists of 15 residues. The DNA of the CDR3 is TGTGCCAGCAGTACCCCGGGAGCGGGAGGCGGCGAGCAGTACTTC. Translated: CASSTPGAGGGEQYF.

Only a few counts were recorded for this clone. The CDR3 here is CASSLSGAWADTQYF. The CDR3 DNA sequence: TGTGCCAGCAGCTTGTCTGGGGCTTGGGCAGATACGCAGTATTTT. The rearrangement joins TRBV5-6 to TRBJ2-3; D might be TRBD1 (5 bases). The germline gives CDR1 SGHDT, CDR2 YYEEEE. CDR3 length equals 15 residues. V lost 1 base and J lost 4, with 13 bases in between. The full variable domain, rest sourced from reference TRBV5-6 and TRBJ2-3, is DAGVTQSPTHLIKTRGQQVTLRCSPKSGHDTVSWYQQALGQGPQFIFQYYEEEERQRGNFPDRFSGHQFPNYSSELNVNALLLGDSALYLCASSLSGAWADTQYFGPGTRLTVL.

This sequence joins TRBV19 and TRBJ2-3; 11 positions agree with TRBD2. CDR3 size: 17 residues. Trimming took 1 base from V and 6 from J; bases not matched to a gene: 9. Per germline, CDR1 LNHDA and CDR2 SQIVND (reference sequence). As DNA, the CDR3 is TGTGCCAGTAGTATAGTCCTACTAGCGGGAGTAACCGATACGCAGTATTTT. It yields the protein CASSIVLLAGVTDTQYF.

The genes are TRBV30 and TRBJ2-2, with 7 bases aligning to TRBD1. The CDR3 consists of 13 residues. Germline CDR1 and CDR2: GTSNPN and SVGIG (reference sequence). V gave up 6 bases and J gave up 7 bases; unmatched junction bases: 8. CDR3 region: CACRGQSVGELFF. In DNA, the CDR3 is TGTGCCTGTAGGGGGCAGTCAGTCGGGGAGCTGTTTTTT.

This chain connects TRBV7-2 to TRBJ2-5, with unresolved D. V was trimmed by 8 bases and J by 5 bases, leaving 15 bases between them. This CDR3 has 13 residues. CDR1 SGHTA and CDR2 FQGNSA come from the germline V gene. This CDR3 is CASGRSARETQYF. The CDR3 DNA reads as TGTGCCAGCGGTAGGAGCGCGAGGGAGACCCAGTACTTC.

This clone was recorded only once. The chain uses TRBV9 and TRBJ1-4; the D gene is possibly TRBD1 (6 bases). The CDR3 sequence is 15 residues long. CDR1 is SGDLS and CDR2 is YYNGEE in the germline V gene. V lost 1 base and J 8 bases, leaving 15 bases between the germline ends. The CDR3: CASSVMGTTGEKLFF. The CDR3 bases are TGTGCCAGCAGCGTAATGGGGACAACCGGCGAAAAACTGTTTTTT.

In its sample, this clone ranks as medium-sized. This chain joins TRBV9 and TRBJ2-1; D might be TRBD2 (6 bases). This CDR3 comprises 15 residues. Deletions cut 4 bases from V and 5 bases from J, with 16 bases between. The germline CDR1 and CDR2 sequences are SGDLS and YYNGEE. DNA for the CDR3: TGTGCCAGCAGCCCTCCGGGACTCGCCAACAATGAGCAGTTCTTC. It yields the protein CASSPPGLANNEQFF.

This clone was observed once. The genes are TRBV2 and TRBJ1-5; D may be TRBD1 (5 bases). Germline-derived CDR1 and CDR2 are SNHLY and FYNNEI. The CDR3 consists of 15 residues. V lost 5 bases, J lost 9 bases, and 20 bases lay in between. CDR3 bases: TGTGCCAGCAGTCCTCGGGGGGGAGAATCCCGGCCCCAGCATTTT. Translating gives CASSPRGGESRPQHF.

The table lists this clone with a count of one. The chain combines TRBV7-2 with TRBJ2-7, with D possibly being TRBD2 (7 bases). Trimming removed 1 base from V and 4 bases from J, with 11 bases in between. Germline CDR1 and CDR2: SGHTA and FQGNSA. This CDR3 region has 14 residues. The CDR3 protein is CASSLGGGGYEQYF. The CDR3 DNA reads as TGTGCCAGCAGCTTAGGAGGGGGGGGTTACGAGCAGTACTTC.

J is TRBJ1-2 and V is TRBV10-2; D is possibly TRBD1 (5 bases). Trimming shortened V by 4 bases and J by 1 base, and 7 bases separated the two germline ends. This CDR3 is 13 amino acids long. Germline assignment: CDR1 WSHSY and CDR2 SAAADI. The CDR3 DNA sequence: TGCGCCAGCAGTGGACAGCTTAACTATGGCTACACCTTC. Protein: CASSGQLNYGYTF.

The gene calls are TRBV29-1 and TRBJ1-1; D gene uncertain. Germline CDR1 reads SQVTM; CDR2 reads ANQGSEA. The V and J ends lost 3 bases and 10 bases respectively, with 12 bases between them. This CDR3 has 11 amino acids. CDR3 nucleotides: TGCAGCGTTGACGGGCCGGGAGTAGCTTTCTTT. Protein sequence: CSVDGPGVAFF.

The rearrangement links TRBV30 to TRBJ1-1; D gene ambiguous. The CDR3 consists of 14 residues. The V end was cut by 4 bases, the J end by 0 bases, with 12 bases between. Per germline, CDR1 GTSNPN and CDR2 SVGIG (reference sequence). The CDR3 nucleotides read TGTGCCTGGATACGGGGAGGGCTGAACACTGAAGCTTTCTTT. This codes for CAWIRGGLNTEAFF.

The rearrangement links TRBV11-1 to TRBJ2-5; no reliable D call. V was pared by 3 bases and J by 2 bases, with 7 bases between. The CDR3 loop spans 13 amino acids. The germline gives CDR1 SGHAT, CDR2 FQDESV (reference sequence). As DNA, the CDR3 is TGTGCCAGCAGCTTCAGTCAGCAAGAGACCCAGTACTTC. It is translated as CASSFSQQETQYF. Based on the CDR3 plus reference TRBV11-1 and TRBJ2-5, the full variable domain is EAEVAQSPRYKITEKSQAVAFWCDPISGHATLYWYRQILGQGPELLVQFQDESVVDDSQLPKDRFSAERLKGVDSTLKIQPAELGDSAMYLCASSFSQQETQYFGPGTRLLVL.

This clone occurred once. The J gene is TRBJ2-1, the V gene TRBV4-3; 7 nucleotides align to TRBD1. The trim removed 0 bases at V and 3 bases at J, leaving 5 bases unmatched. Germline V gene data show CDR1 as LGHNA and CDR2 as YSLEER. The CDR3 covers 16 residues. CDR3 DNA sequence: TGCGCCAGCAGCCAAGATTGGGGACAGAACTACAATGAGCAGTTCTTC. Its protein product is CASSQDWGQNYNEQFF.